Shown below are 10 T cell receptor beta chains from a single sample sequenced in a study of identical twins (dated by TCRdb to the mid-2010s). To prepare the library, 5' RACE was applied. The sequencer listed for this sample is Illumina HiSeq 2000. Through fastp at Q25 and MiXCR, TCRdb rebuilt clones from the public reads, retaining in-frame beta chains. Records with the same CDR3 protein are collapsed into one entry carrying the most frequent genes and DNA. The sample includes 300,000 to 400,000 distinct CDR3 sequences, with 10% to 15% observed a single time. Jointly, the top ten make up approximately 7.5% of the sample. These same data were also listed under a study on yellow fever vaccine responses in identical twins.

Sequencing was carried out using CD8+ T cells sorted from blood. Source of these receptors: a woman younger than 30 in good health.

This chain joins TRBV25-1 and TRBJ1-1; D not certain. V was pared by 3 bases and J by 3 bases, with 8 bases between. CDR1 MGHDK and CDR2 SYGVNS come from the germline V gene. The CDR3 is 13 residues long. CDR3 DNA sequence: TGTGCCAGCAGTGAGCCCGGGGACACTGAAGCTTTCTTT. Protein: CASSEPGDTEAFF.

This clonotype has just a few counts. Being one base from a much bigger clone, this may be a read error. This chain connects TRBV6-6 to TRBJ2-1; D remains unclear. Per the germline V gene, CDR1 is MNHNY and CDR2 is SVGAGI (reference sequence). The CDR3 runs to 11 residues. The V gene lost 0 bases and the J gene lost 8 bases, with 2 bases spanning the gap. CDR3 residues: CASSYSDEQFF. The DNA of the CDR3 is TGTGCCAGCAGTTACTCGGATGAGCAGTTCTTC.

This clonotype was detected many times. The rearrangement joins TRBV5-1 to TRBJ1-1; perhaps TRBD1 as D (6 bases). CDR3 length equals 13 residues. With 4 bases removed from V and 4 bases from J, the gap between germline ends came to 11 bases. In germline, CDR1 is SGHRS, CDR2 YFSETQ. CDR3 in amino acids: CASSPRGGTEAFF. The CDR3 DNA follows: TGCGCCAGCAGCCCGAGGGGGGGCACTGAAGCTTTCTTT.

A few counts support this clonotype. This chain joins TRBV5-1 and TRBJ1-5; D is perhaps TRBD1 (5 bases). V was cut by 5 bases and J by 6 bases, with 15 bases left in between. This CDR3 region has 14 residues. Germline CDR1 reads SGHRS; CDR2 reads YFSETQ. This CDR3 is CASSRDPGGQPQHF. The CDR3 bases are TGCGCCAGCAGTCGCGACCCGGGGGGTCAGCCCCAGCATTTT.

This chain uses TRBV11-1 with TRBJ2-5; 8 nucleotides align to TRBD2. The CDR3 loop spans 19 amino acids. From germline, CDR1 is SGHAT and CDR2 FQDESV (reference sequence). V dropped 5 bases and J dropped 5; count of bases not matched to a gene: 22. CDR3 bases: TGTGCCAGCAGCGGCAGCGGTGGGCTAGCGGGCTATGAGTGGGAGACCCAGTACTTC. Translation gives CASSGSGGLAGYEWETQYF.

This clonotype has just a few counts. J is TRBJ1-1 and V is TRBV27; D gene uncertain. Germline loops: CDR1 MNHEY, CDR2 SMNVEV (reference sequence). The V gene lost 5 bases and the J gene lost 1 base, with 17 bases spanning the gap. There are 16 residues in the CDR3. The CDR3 bases are TGTGCCAGCAGTAAGAACCGCCCCGACAAGAACACTGAAGCTTTCTTT. Residues: CASSKNRPDKNTEAFF.

This clonotype showed up just a few times. This chain uses TRBV6-2 or TRBV6-3 with TRBJ2-7; maybe TRBD1 (5 bases). The CDR3 is 12 residues long. Trimming took 6 bases from V and 7 from J, leaving 13 bases between them. Germline V gives CDR1 MNHEY, CDR2 SVGEGT. The CDR3: CASSYPQAEQYV. In DNA form, the CDR3 reads TGTGCCAGCAGCTACCCACAGGCGGAGCAGTACGTC.

The chain couples TRBV14 to TRBJ1-1; no firm D call. The V gene's germline CDR1 is SGHDN and CDR2 FVKESK. The CDR3 spans 10 residues. Deletions cut 10 bases from V and 5 bases from J, with 8 bases between. The CDR3 region has the DNA TGTGCCACCCACGGTACTGAAGCTTTCTTT. It codes for CATHGTEAFF.

This clonotype was counted at least ten times. V usage is TRBV6-5 and J usage is TRBJ1-2; unclear D gene. V shed 2 bases and J shed 2 bases, with 6 bases lying between them. CDR1 and CDR2 from the germline V gene are MNHEY and SVGAGI. The CDR3 is made up of 13 amino acids. The CDR3 DNA reads as TGTGCCAGCAGTTACCTAAAAAACTATGGCTACACCTTC. This translates into CASSYLKNYGYTF.

This clonotype was recorded many times. This chain joins TRBV12-3 or TRBV12-4 and TRBJ2-3, with D possibly called TRBD1 or TRBD2 (5 bases each). CDR3 length: 14 residues. Trimming pared 7 bases from V and 2 bases from J, leaving 13 bases between. The CDR3 DNA sequence: TGTGCCAGCACACCGGGACGGTCCACAGATACGCAGTATTTT. Its translation: CASTPGRSTDTQYF.